This T cell receptor beta chain was sequenced for a study of cytomegalovirus exposure and HLA in healthy donors. Study-wide points: The study labeled fewer than 200 TCR beta chains cytomegalovirus-associated.

This CDR3 comprises 15 residues. Trimming stripped 5 bases from V and 2 bases from J, with 15 bases between. CDR1 and CDR2 from the germline V gene are SEHNR and FQNEAQ (reference sequence). A word on this clone: Antigen specificity is unknown.

Primers for the PCR totalled 60 Vbeta and 13 Jbeta. Data came from immunoSEQ multiplex PCR; TCRdb stores just in-frame clones and leaves some out. Among some 110,000 clones listed, around 61% were seen once. This TCR derives from a woman in her twenties or thirties in good health and CMV-seronegative. V usage is TRBV7-9 and J usage is TRBJ1-1; possible D gene TRBD1, 5 bases. Sequencing was done on a sample of PBMCs. This CDR3 reads CASSLTQGFNTEAFF. The CDR3 DNA reads TGTGCCAGCAGCCTCACCCAGGGATTCAACACTGAAGCTTTCTTT.